This TCR beta chain was profiled in a study of radiotherapy plus CTLA-4 blockade in lung cancer. Across the study: In around 17% of patients, objective responses were seen; 25% to 40% had disease control.

Patients had chemo-refractory metastatic non-small-cell lung cancer and received focal radiation plus CTLA-4 blockade that used ipilimumab. Clones were read by immunoSEQ multiplex PCR, and TCRdb kept only the in-frame ones, dropping some. Among about 39,000 clones listed, 79% were seen once. This clonotype was obtained from a human donor with non-small cell lung cancer that progressed on radiotherapy plus ipilimumab. Material: peripheral blood, obtained from a patient treated with radiotherapy plus ipilimumab.

The DNA of the CDR3 is TGCGCCAGCAGCCAAGACCCTCCGGATACGCAGTATTTT. This gives the protein CASSQDPPDTQYF. The gene calls are TRBV4-1 and TRBJ2-3; D remains unclear. The V and J ends lost 0 bases and 6 bases respectively, with 7 bases between them. CDR3 size: 13 residues. The germline V gene has CDR1 MGHRA and CDR2 YSYEKL.